This TCR beta chain appears in the sequencing data of a study of lymphopenia after photon versus proton radiotherapy. Whole-study results and caveats: Oligoclonal CD8+ Temra expansion after nadir drove photon patients' diversity drop. Larger post-nadir TCR diversity loss correlated inversely with survival in deceased patients. Better survival with proton therapy was suggested as possible, not demonstrated. Proton therapy kept repertoires fairly stable, unlike photons, which gained effector/memory cells.

The CDR3 is made up of 19 amino acids. Between the trimmed V and J ends, which lost 3 bases and 0 bases, there was a span of 21 bases. CDR1 and CDR2 (germline): LNHDA, SQIVND (reference sequence). Clones were sequenced by immunoSEQ multiplex PCR, and TCRdb holds only the in-frame ones, with some missing. Of more than 15,000 clones detected, 88% appear once; the ten largest clones hold about 50%. Comments on this clone: Its antigen is undetermined.

The receptor was derived from a woman aged 60 to 75 with cholangiocarcinoma. Some clones in this sample may be carry-over from other donors' samples. This material consisted of peripheral blood, taken from a patient treated with proton-based radiotherapy. The chain carries TRBV19 and TRBJ2-4, with D tentatively TRBD2 (6 bases). The DNA of the CDR3 is TGTGCCAGTAGTATGTGGAGGGGCCGGGGCCTATTAGCCAAAAACATTCAGTACTTC. It specifies CASSMWRGRGLLAKNIQYF.